This TCR beta chain was retrieved from a study of T cell repertoires in cytomegalovirus infection. TCRdb used MiXCR to reprocess the reads, holding one entry per CDR3 protein. The repertoire holds fewer than 950,000 distinct CDR3 sequences, with 32% as singletons. With respect to this clonotype: Its antigen is as yet unknown.

The CDR3 loop spans 14 amino acids. Germline CDR1 reads MNHEY; CDR2 reads SMNVEV (reference sequence). V was pared by 5 bases and J by 7 bases, with 15 bases between. This specimen consisted of cultured CD8+ T cells from PBMCs, obtained from culture after CMV antigen stimulation. The chain is built from TRBV27 and TRBJ2-1; D unclear. The receptor was isolated from a human donor in good health (CMV status not recorded). Some clones in this sample may be carry-over from other donors' samples. CDR3 region: CASSLIPVGNEQFF. The CDR3 nucleotides are TGTGCCAGCAGTCTGATCCCCGTTGGTAATGAGCAGTTCTTC.